This T cell receptor beta chain comes out of a study of Ad26.COV2.S vaccination and SARS-CoV-2 variants. Study background: The donor participated in the COV1001 trial, in its Ad26.COV2.S arm. Study observations and caveats: It was reported that spike-specific CD8+ and CD4+ T cell responses were substantially broad after vaccination. Measurements of TCR breadth and depth may have given underestimates of the total T cell responses.

TCRdb keeps only in-frame clones here, not all; method: immunoSEQ multiplex PCR. Among about 240,000 clones listed, over 75% were seen once. V was pared by 1 base and J by 5 bases, with 8 bases between. Looked up from germline, CDR1 is MNHEY and CDR2 is SVGAGI. The CDR3 totals 13 residues. Treatment specified: approximately 18 received Ad26.COV2.S at low or high dose, single or two shots; about five received placebo; per-sample allocation not given. Samples were taken on day 63 after the first vaccine or placebo injection. Details on this clone: Its antigen is still unknown.

J is TRBJ1-1 and V is TRBV6-5; D is undetermined. The TCR sequence derives from a person between 18 and 65 years old who received the Ad26.COV2.S COVID-19 vaccine or a placebo. Here the sequenced sample was peripheral blood, taken in a trial of Ad26.COV2.S vaccine versus placebo. For the CDR3, the DNA is TGTGCCAGCAGTTACTTGGAAGTGACTGAAGCTTTCTTT. Its translation is CASSYLEVTEAFF.